This T cell receptor beta chain was sequenced in a study of blood T cell repertoires in COVID-19. Background on the study: Italy, Spain and the United States were the sources of the convalescent and acute COVID-19 samples.

TCRdb's table, derived via immunoSEQ multiplex PCR, lists solely in-frame clones and lacks some. The table records around 100,000 clones, roughly nine tenths of them present only once. Germline V lookup: CDR1 SGHNT, CDR2 YYREEE (reference sequence). V was shortened by 3 bases and J by 8 bases, with 11 bases between the two germline ends. CDR3 length: 12 residues. The sample consisted of peripheral blood. The clonotype was recovered from a man in his thirties or forties in a cohort sampled during active COVID-19. This chain joins TRBV5-4 and TRBJ1-2; no firm D call. The chain's CDR3 is CASSSQARGYTF. The CDR3 DNA is TGTGCCAGCAGCTCCCAGGCTCGGGGCTACACCTTC.